This record looks at one T cell receptor beta chain sequence and its context. This clonotype was found many times. Its target antigen remains unknown. One base away there is no much larger clone; base qualities are not given. The V end loses 5 bases and the J end loses 4 bases, and a stretch of 15 bases separates them. The cysteine opens and the phenylalanine closes a CDR3 of 14 amino acids. The DNA shown is the 42-base CDR3, in frame from base 1. Hyperthyroidism patients were aged 18 to 65 years and newly diagnosed, with disease duration of less than 2 months. Patients with uncontrolled infections, other autoimmune diseases, pregnancy or lactation were excluded. Diagnoses were based on clinical symptoms, serum thyroxine and TRAb, thyroid ultrasound and orbital computed tomography. Blood from progressor patients was collected at the time of first diagnosis with hyperthyroidism, before any ophthalmopathy symptoms had appeared. PBMCs were separated from roughly 9.3 ml of fresh peripheral blood using Ficoll-Paque density gradient centrifugation. Patients classed as progressors first received a Graves' hyperthyroidism diagnosis and then went on to develop ophthalmopathy during follow-up. Trizol reagent was used to extract total RNA, and RNA quality was then checked on an Agilent 2100 Bioanalyzer.

The TCR beta CDR3 regions were amplified from the RNA transcripts. A first-round RT-PCR of the TCR CDR3 used the HTBI primer set with the Qiagen OneStep RT-PCR kit. The libraries were constructed in a second round of multiplex PCR and then size-selected and purified. Sequencing of the libraries was done on an Illumina HiSeq2000 using paired-end 100 bp reads. The authors' pipeline ran thus. SOAPnuke was used to process the raw data, throwing out any read that contained adapters or uncalled bases, had a mean Phred below 15, or lacked an exact constant-primer or identifier match. High-quality paired reads were merged using COPE v1.2.5, and each unique nucleotide sequence was defined as a clonotype. Clonotypes were aligned to IMGT TRBV, TRBD and TRBJ reference segments using MiTCR v1.1. Analysis was restricted to V-J combinations with a frequency above 0.0001, which covered about 99% of repertoires. A TCS score was defined as the ratio of F50 (clonal expansion) to E x V (chaos), with BLOSUM62-based TCRdist applied between CDR3 peptides within each V-J. Welch's t-statistics and random forest reduced roughly 530 V-J features to roughly 13, which were used in a naive Bayes classifier (R e1071). The public reads were quality trimmed at Q25 with fastp and then assembled into clones with MiXCR by TCRdb, keeping productive beta chains. Rows are unified per CDR3 protein, each entry keeping the most common DNA and genes. Clone size and V and J calls follow TCRdb, not the original study. Recorded for this sample are more than 300,000 distinct CDR3 sequences; about 18% of them occurred a single time. The ten largest clones add up to roughly a third of the sample.

This entry is derived from a study of T cells in Graves' hyperthyroidism and ophthalmopathy (dated by TCRdb to between 2018 and 2021). At the level of the whole study: Peripheral blood was sampled at the time of initial diagnosis, prior to any treatment. A discovery cohort of about a hundred patients, about 40 with Graves' ophthalmopathy and about 60 with stable Graves' hyperthyroidism, was used to find distinguishing TCR V-J signatures. Prospective prediction of ophthalmopathy was tested in an independent validation cohort of 18 hyperthyroidism patients and 15 to 17 patients who later progressed to ophthalmopathy. The 100 or so discovery patients were divided at random into training and test sets in a 7:3 ratio. Thyroid tissue and blood T-cell repertoires from several Graves' hyperthyroidism patients were also compared in the study. After blood sampling, hyperthyroidism patients were treated with methimazole at a starting dose of 30 mg daily, and ophthalmopathy patients were treated with high-dose intravenous methylprednisolone. The paper describes TCR Vbeta CDR3 sequencing of fewer than 150 peripheral blood samples, made up of 43 ophthalmopathy patients, approximately 76 hyperthyroidism patients and approximately 17 progressor patients.

Overall study results and their limits: Blood samples also contained most of the expanded thyroid clonotypes (frequency above 0.001), which suggests that blood repertoires may reflect thyroid immune responses. Ophthalmopathy was separated from stable hyperthyroidism by a 13 V-J signature model, with approximately 86% sensitivity and 81% to 82% specificity obtained in cross-validation and 80%/75% obtained in testing. Sample size was not statistically predetermined, and investigators were not blinded to group allocation. In validation, progression to ophthalmopathy was predicted by the model with nearly 71% sensitivity and nearly 75% specificity, a median of around 6.5 months before onset.

The TCR was taken from a woman in her 30s with Graves' hyperthyroidism that later progressed to Graves' ophthalmopathy. The sequence is built from TRBV12-3 or TRBV12-4 and TRBJ2-7; the D gene cannot be named for sure. Sequences were obtained from blood. The nucleotides are TGTGCCAGCAGTATCTTCCCGCCGACTTACGAGCAGTACTTC. This encodes CASSIFPPTYEQYF.